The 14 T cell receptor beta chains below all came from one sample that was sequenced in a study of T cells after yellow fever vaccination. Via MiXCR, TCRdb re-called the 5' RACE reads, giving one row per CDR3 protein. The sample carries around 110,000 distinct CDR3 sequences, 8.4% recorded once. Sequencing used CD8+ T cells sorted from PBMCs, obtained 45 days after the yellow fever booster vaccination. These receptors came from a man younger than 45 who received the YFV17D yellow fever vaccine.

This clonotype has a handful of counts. CDR3 loop: CSVEASGDSYEQYF. Written as DNA, the CDR3 is TGCAGCGTTGAAGCTAGCGGGGACTCCTACGAGCAGTACTTC. The J gene is TRBJ2-7, the V gene TRBV29-1; 9 nucleotides line up with TRBD2. The germline gives CDR1 SQVTM, CDR2 ANQGSEA. This CDR3 is 14 amino acids long. V shed 1 base and J 0 bases; nucleotides not matched to a gene: 1.

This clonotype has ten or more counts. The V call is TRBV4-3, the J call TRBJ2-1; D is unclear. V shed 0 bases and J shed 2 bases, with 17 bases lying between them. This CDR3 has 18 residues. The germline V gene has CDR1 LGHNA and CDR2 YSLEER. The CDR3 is CASSQDRALTGAYNEQFF. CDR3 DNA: TGCGCCAGCAGCCAAGATCGGGCCCTCACTGGGGCCTACAATGAGCAGTTCTTC.

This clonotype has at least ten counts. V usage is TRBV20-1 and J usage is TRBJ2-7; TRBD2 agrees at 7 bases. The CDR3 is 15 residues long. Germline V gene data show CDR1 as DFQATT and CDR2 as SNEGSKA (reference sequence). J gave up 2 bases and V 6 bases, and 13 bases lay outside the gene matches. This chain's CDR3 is CSANPPGLGTYEQYF. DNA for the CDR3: TGCAGTGCAAATCCCCCCGGACTAGGTACCTACGAGCAGTACTTC.

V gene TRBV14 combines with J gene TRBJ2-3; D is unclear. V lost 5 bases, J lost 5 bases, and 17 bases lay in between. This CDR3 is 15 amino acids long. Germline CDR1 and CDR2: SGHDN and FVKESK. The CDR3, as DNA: TGTGCCAGCAGCGAAGGGATACCTCCGGGAGATACGCAGTATTTT. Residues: CASSEGIPPGDTQYF.

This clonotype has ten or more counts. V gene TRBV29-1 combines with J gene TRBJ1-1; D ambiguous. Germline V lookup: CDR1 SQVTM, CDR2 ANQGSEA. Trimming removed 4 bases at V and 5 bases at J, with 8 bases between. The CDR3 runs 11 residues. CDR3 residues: CSVVRETEAFF. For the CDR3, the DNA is TGCAGCGTTGTGAGGGAAACTGAAGCTTTCTTT. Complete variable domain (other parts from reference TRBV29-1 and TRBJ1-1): SAVISQKPSRDICQRGTSLTIQCQVDSQVTMMFWYRQQPGQSLTLIATANQGSEATYESGFVIDKFPISRPNLTFSTLTVSNMSPEDSSIYLCSVVRETEAFFGQGTRLTVV.

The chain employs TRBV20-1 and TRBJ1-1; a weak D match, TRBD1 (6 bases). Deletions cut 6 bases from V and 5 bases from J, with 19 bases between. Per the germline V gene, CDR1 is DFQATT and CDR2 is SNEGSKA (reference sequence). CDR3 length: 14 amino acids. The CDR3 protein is CSAPEGGKVTEAFF. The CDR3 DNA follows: TGCAGTGCCCCGGAGGGGGGGAAGGTAACTGAAGCTTTCTTT.

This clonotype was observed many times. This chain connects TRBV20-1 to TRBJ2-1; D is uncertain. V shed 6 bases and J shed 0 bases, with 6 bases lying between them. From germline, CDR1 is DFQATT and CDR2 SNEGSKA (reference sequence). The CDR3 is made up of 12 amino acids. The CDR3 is CSAFRSYNEQFF. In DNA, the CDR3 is TGCAGTGCGTTCCGCTCCTACAATGAGCAGTTCTTC.

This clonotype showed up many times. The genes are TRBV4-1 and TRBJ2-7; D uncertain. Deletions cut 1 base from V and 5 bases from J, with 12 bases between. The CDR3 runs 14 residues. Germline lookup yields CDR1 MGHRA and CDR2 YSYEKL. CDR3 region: CASSQGPSVNEQYF. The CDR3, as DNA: TGCGCCAGCAGCCAAGGGCCGTCGGTCAACGAGCAGTACTTC.

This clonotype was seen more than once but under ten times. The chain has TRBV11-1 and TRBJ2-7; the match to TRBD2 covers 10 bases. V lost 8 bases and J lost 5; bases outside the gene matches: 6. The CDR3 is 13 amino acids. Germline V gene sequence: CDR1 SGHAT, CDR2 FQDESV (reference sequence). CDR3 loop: CASVAGGLHEQYF. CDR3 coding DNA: TGTGCCAGCGTAGCGGGAGGACTCCACGAGCAGTACTTC.

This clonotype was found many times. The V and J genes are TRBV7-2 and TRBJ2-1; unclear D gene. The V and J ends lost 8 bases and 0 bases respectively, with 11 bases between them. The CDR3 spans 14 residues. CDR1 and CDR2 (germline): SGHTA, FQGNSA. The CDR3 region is CASLGLGSYNEQFF. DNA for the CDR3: TGTGCCAGCCTCGGGTTGGGCTCCTACAATGAGCAGTTCTTC. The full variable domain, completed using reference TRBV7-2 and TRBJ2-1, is GAGVSQSPSNKVTEKGKDVELRCDPISGHTALYWYRQSLGQGLEFLIYFQGNSAPDKSGLPSDRFSAERTGGSVSTLTIQRTQQEDSAVYLCASLGLGSYNEQFFGPGTRLTVL.

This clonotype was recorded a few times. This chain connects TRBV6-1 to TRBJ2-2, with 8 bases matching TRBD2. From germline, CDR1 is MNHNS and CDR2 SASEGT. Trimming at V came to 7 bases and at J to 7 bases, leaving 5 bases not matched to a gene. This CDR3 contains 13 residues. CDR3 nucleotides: TGTGCCAGCACGGGGGGGGGTGTCGGGGAGCTGTTTTTT. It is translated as CASTGGGVGELFF.

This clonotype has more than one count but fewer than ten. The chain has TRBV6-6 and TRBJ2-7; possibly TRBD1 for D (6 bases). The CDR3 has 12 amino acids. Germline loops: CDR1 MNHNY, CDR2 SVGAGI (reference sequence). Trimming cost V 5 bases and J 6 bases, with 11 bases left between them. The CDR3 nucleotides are TGTGCCAGCAGTCCCTACAGGGCCGAGCAGTACTTC. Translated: CASSPYRAEQYF.

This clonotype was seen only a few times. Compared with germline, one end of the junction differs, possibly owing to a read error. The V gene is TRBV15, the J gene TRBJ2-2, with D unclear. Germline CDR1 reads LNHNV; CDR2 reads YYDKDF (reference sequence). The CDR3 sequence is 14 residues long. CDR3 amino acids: CATSRVENPGELFF. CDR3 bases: TGTGCCACCAGCAGAGTAGAGAACCCCGGGGAGCTGTTTTTT.

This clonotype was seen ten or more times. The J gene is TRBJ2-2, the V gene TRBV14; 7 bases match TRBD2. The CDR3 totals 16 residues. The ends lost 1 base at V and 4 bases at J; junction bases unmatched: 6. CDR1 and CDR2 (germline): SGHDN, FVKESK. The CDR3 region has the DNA TGTGCCAGCAGCCAAGTCTGGGGGGGAGTCACCGGGGAGCTGTTTTTT. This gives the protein CASSQVWGGVTGELFF.